This T cell receptor (beta chain) was retrieved from a study of regulatory T cells in long-lasting Graves disease. General study findings and limits: Persistent patients shared more public clonotypes (roughly 2,500) than new patients (about 1,000).

Regarding this clonotype: The antigen is not known.

Documented time point: newly diagnosed GD, antithyroid drugs for less than 3 months. PBMC RNA served as the TCR library source. American Thyroid Association guidelines served as the basis for diagnosing Graves' disease. The patients were drawn from one endocrinology department in Xi'an, China. Assembly of TCR beta libraries relied on iRepertoire HTBI primers together with Arm-PCR of CDR3 regions. MiXCR, run by TCRdb on the multiplex PCR reads, gives a single entry per CDR3 protein. The profile shows 300,000 to 400,000 distinct CDR3 sequences, roughly 15% of them singletons. V dropped 6 bases and J dropped 10 bases, with 10 bases sitting between them. The CDR3 consists of 11 residues.

The specimen comprised peripheral blood mononuclear cells (PBMCs), sampled at new diagnosis, from a patient treated with antithyroid drugs. The receptor comes from a female donor with Graves disease. V gene TRBV12-3 or TRBV12-4 combines with J gene TRBJ2-1, with D hard to call. CDR3 sequence reads: CASRIAREQFF. CDR3 sequence (DNA): TGTGCCAGCAGGATTGCCCGCGAGCAGTTCTTC.